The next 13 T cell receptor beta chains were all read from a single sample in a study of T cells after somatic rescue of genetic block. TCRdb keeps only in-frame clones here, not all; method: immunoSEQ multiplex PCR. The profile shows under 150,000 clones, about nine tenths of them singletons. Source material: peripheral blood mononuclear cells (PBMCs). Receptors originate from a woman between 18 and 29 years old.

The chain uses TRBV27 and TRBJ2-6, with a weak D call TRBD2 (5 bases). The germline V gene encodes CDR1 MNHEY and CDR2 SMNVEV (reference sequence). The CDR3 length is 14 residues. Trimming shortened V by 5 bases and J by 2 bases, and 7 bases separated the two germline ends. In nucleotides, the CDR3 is TGTGCCAGCAGTCTGAGGGCTGGGGCCAACGTCCTGACTTTC. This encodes CASSLRAGANVLTF.

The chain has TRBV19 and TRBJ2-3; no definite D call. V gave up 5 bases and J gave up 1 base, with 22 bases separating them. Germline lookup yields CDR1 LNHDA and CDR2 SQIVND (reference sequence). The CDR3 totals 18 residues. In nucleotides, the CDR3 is TGTGCCAGTAGTCTACGTAGCCCCTCTGGTGGAGGCACAGATACGCAGTATTTT. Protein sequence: CASSLRSPSGGGTDTQYF. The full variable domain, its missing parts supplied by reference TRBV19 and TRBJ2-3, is DGGITQSPKYLFRKEGQNVTLSCEQNLNHDAMYWYRQDPGQGLRLIYYSQIVNDFQKGDIAEGYSVSREKKESFPLTVTSAQKNPTAFYLCASSLRSPSGGGTDTQYFGPGTRLTVL.

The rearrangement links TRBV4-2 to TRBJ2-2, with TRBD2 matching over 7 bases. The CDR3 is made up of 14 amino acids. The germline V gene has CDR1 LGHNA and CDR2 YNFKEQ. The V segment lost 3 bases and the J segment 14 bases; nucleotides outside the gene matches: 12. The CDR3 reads CASSQMVGGGTLFF. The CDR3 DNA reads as TGTGCCAGCAGCCAGATGGTCGGCGGGGGTACACTGTTTTTT.

The CDR3 DNA is TGCGCCAGCACCTACGGGACAGGGTTCCCCGGGGAGCTGTTTTTT. This gives the protein CASTYGTGFPGELFF. This sequence joins TRBV4-3 and TRBJ2-2; TRBD1 aligns across 9 bases. The CDR3 runs 15 residues. The germline CDR1 and CDR2 sequences are LGHNA and YSLEER. V dropped 7 bases and J dropped 6; count of bases not matched to a gene: 9.

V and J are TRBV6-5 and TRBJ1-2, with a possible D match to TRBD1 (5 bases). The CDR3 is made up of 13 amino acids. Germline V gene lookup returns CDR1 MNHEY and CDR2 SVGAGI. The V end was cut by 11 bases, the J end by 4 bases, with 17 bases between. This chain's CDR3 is CAVRGGNSYGYTF. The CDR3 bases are TGTGCCGTACGGGGGGGAAATAGCTATGGCTACACCTTC.

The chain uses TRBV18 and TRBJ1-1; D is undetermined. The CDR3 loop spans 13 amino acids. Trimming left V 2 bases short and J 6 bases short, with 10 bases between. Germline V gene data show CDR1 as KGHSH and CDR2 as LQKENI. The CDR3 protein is CASSPTQGAEAFF. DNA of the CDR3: TGTGCCAGCTCACCAACCCAAGGTGCTGAAGCTTTCTTT.

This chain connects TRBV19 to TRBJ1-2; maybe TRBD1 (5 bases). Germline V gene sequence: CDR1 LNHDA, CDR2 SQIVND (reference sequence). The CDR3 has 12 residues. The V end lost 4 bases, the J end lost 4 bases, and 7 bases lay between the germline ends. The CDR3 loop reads CASSRDSYGYTF. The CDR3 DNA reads TGTGCCAGTAGTAGAGACAGCTATGGCTACACCTTC.

The CDR3 DNA reads as TGTGCCAGCAGCCTTTTAGCGGGGGCCCAATACGAGCAGTACTTC. Protein sequence: CASSLLAGAQYEQYF. The chain couples TRBV5-4 to TRBJ2-7, with 9 bases aligning to TRBD2. Germline CDR1 reads SGHNT; CDR2 reads YYREEE (reference sequence). CDR3 size: 15 residues. J lost 4 bases, V lost 4 bases, and 9 bases had no gene match. Full variable domain (missing parts from reference TRBV5-4 and TRBJ2-7): ETGVTQSPTHLIKTRGQQVTLRCSSQSGHNTVSWYQQALGQGPQFIFQYYREEENGRGNFPPRFSGLQFPNYSSELNVNALELDDSALYLCASSLLAGAQYEQYFGPGTRLTVT.

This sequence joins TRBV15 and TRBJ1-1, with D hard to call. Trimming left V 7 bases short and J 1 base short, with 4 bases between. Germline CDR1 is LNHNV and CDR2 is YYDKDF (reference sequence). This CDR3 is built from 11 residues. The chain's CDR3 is CATTSNTEAFF. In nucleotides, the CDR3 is TGTGCCACCACGTCGAACACTGAAGCTTTCTTT.

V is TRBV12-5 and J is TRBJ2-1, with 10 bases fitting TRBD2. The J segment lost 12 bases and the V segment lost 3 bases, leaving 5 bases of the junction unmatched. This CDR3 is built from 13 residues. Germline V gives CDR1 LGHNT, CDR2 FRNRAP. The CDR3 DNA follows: TGTGCTAGTGGTTTCAGCCCTAGCGGGGGGCAGTTCTTC. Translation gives CASGFSPSGGQFF.

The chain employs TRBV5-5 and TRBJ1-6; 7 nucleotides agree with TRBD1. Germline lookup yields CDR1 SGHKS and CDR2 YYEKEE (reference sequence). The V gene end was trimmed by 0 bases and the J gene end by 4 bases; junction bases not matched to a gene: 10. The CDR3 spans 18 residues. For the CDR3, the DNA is TGTGCCAGCAGCTTGGCGGCCCCAGGGGGTGGTTATAATTCACCCCTCCACTTT. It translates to CASSLAAPGGGYNSPLHF.

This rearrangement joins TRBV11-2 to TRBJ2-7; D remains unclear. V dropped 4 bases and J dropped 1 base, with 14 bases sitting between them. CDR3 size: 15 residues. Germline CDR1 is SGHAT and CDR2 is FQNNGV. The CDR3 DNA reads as TGTGCCAGCAGCTCCGACCGGACGCAATCCTACGAGCAGTACTTC. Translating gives CASSSDRTQSYEQYF.

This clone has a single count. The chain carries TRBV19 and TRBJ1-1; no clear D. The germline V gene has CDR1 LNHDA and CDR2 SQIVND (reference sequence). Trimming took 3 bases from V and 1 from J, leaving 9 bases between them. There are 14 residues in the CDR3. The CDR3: CASSMAVKNTEAFF. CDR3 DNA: TGTGCCAGTAGTATGGCAGTCAAGAACACTGAAGCTTTCTTT.